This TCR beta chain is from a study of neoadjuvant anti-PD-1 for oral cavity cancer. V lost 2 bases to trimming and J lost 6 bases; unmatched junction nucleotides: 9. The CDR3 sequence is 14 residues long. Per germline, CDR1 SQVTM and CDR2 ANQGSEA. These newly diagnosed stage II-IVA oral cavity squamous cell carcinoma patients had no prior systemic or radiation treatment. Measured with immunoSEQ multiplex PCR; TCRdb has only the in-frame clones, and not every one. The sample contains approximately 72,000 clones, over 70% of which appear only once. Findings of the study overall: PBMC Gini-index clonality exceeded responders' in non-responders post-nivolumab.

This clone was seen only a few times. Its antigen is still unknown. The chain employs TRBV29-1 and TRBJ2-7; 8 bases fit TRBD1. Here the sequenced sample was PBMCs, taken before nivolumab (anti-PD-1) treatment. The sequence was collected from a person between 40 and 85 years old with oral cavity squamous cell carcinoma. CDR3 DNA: TGCAGCGTTGAATTGGGAGCCACAGGGGGCGAGCAGTACTTC. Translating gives CSVELGATGGEQYF.